One sample yielded the 28 T cell receptor beta chains listed below, sequenced in a study of blood T cell repertoires in COVID-19. Assay: immunoSEQ multiplex PCR; the TCRdb copy retains only in-frame clones and omits some. This table has 300,000 to 450,000 clones, 87% appearing once. Sample: peripheral blood. The origin of the receptors is a woman aged 30 to 39 with COVID-19, enrolled during active disease.

The chain employs TRBV29-1 and TRBJ1-4, with TRBD1 as a possible D gene (5 bases). Trimming removed 5 bases from V and 5 bases from J, with 12 bases in between. Germline CDR1 reads SQVTM; CDR2 reads ANQGSEA. This CDR3 contains 13 residues. Here the CDR3 reads CSVQGQMNEKLFF. The CDR3 region has the DNA TGCAGCGTTCAGGGTCAGATGAATGAAAAACTGTTTTTT.

The rearrangement links TRBV10-3 to TRBJ2-2; 7 nucleotides align to TRBD2. Germline CDR1 ENHRY, CDR2 SYGVKD. This CDR3 region has 16 residues. V trimming: 0 bases; J trimming: 1 base; junction bases outside the gene matches: 2. CDR3 coding DNA: TGTGCCATCAGTGAGTCCCTAGCGGTGAACACCGGGGAGCTGTTTTTT. Encoded protein: CAISESLAVNTGELFF.

V usage is TRBV25-1 and J usage is TRBJ2-7; weak D call: TRBD2 (6 bases). The ends were cut back, 5 bases at V and 5 bases at J, with 16 bases in the middle. The germline V gene encodes CDR1 MGHDK and CDR2 SYGVNS. CDR3 size: 14 residues. CDR3 DNA sequence: TGTGCCAGCAGTCCATTAGGAGGAGGGGACGAGCAGTACTTC. It is translated as CASSPLGGGDEQYF.

The chain joins TRBV7-9 to TRBJ1-1; D gene ambiguous. Germline assignment: CDR1 SEHNR and CDR2 FQNEAQ (reference sequence). Between the trimmed V and J ends, which lost 2 bases and 6 bases, there was a span of 16 bases. CDR3 length: 15 amino acids. The CDR3 DNA reads TGTGCCAGCAGCTTATGGGGAGACCGGAAAGCTGAAGCTTTCTTT. Its translation: CASSLWGDRKAEAFF.

The CDR3 reads CASREQGRNEQFF. CDR3 nucleotides: TGTGCCAGCAGGGAACAGGGCCGGAATGAGCAGTTCTTC. The chain combines TRBV2 with TRBJ2-1, with a possible D match to TRBD1 (6 bases). CDR3 length: 13 amino acids. Germline-derived CDR1 and CDR2 are SNHLY and FYNNEI. V lost 6 bases and J 7 bases, leaving 13 bases between the germline ends. The complete variable domain, with remaining parts taken from reference TRBV2 and TRBJ2-1, reads EPEVTQTPSHQVTQMGQEVILRCVPISNHLYFYWYRQILGQKVEFLVSFYNNEISEKSEIFDDQFSVERPDGSNFTLKIRSTKLEDSAMYFCASREQGRNEQFFGPGTRLTVL.

The rearrangement joins TRBV21-1 to TRBJ2-1; TRBD2, the D gene given by the table, was not confirmed from the DNA. TRBV21-1 is deemed a pseudogene. The CDR3 length is 17 residues. CDR3 amino acids: CASSSYPGLAPYNEQFF. In DNA, the CDR3 is TGTGCCAGCAGTAGCTACCCGGGACTAGCTCCCTACAATGAGCAGTTCTTC.

The chain recombines TRBV18 with TRBJ2-1; D is uncertain. Germline V lookup: CDR1 KGHSH, CDR2 LQKENI. Trimming left V 6 bases short and J 0 bases short, with 9 bases between. The CDR3 has 14 amino acids. In DNA, the CDR3 is TGTGCCAGCTCCCCAAGGAGCTCCTACAATGAGCAGTTCTTC. The encoded protein is CASSPRSSYNEQFF. Variable domain in full (rest from reference TRBV18 and TRBJ2-1): NAGVMQNPRHLVRRRGQEARLRCSPMKGHSHVYWYRQLPEEGLKFMVYLQKENIIDESGMPKERFSAEFPKEGPSILRIQQVVRGDSAAYFCASSPRSSYNEQFFGPGTRLTVL.

This rearrangement joins TRBV28 to TRBJ2-5; D is uncertain. The CDR3 is made up of 13 amino acids. V lost 6 bases and J lost 0, with 8 bases in between. Germline V gene lookup returns CDR1 MDHEN and CDR2 SYDVKM. This CDR3 reads CASSPTNQETQYF. For the CDR3, the DNA is TGTGCCAGCAGCCCCACAAACCAAGAGACCCAGTACTTC.

In DNA form, the CDR3 reads TGCGCCAGCAGCTTGGCGGGGGTCAACACCGGGGAGCTGTTTTTT. Its protein is CASSLAGVNTGELFF. The V call is TRBV5-1, the J call TRBJ2-2; a weak D match, TRBD2 (6 bases). Germline-derived CDR1 and CDR2 are SGHRS and YFSETQ. Trimming cost V 0 bases and J 2 bases, with 8 bases left between them. The CDR3 covers 15 residues.

The CDR3, as DNA: TGTGCCAGCAGTGATAGGAGGGGCGAAATGTATGGCTACACCTTC. It codes for CASSDRRGEMYGYTF. The rearrangement links TRBV6-1 to TRBJ1-2; D perhaps matches TRBD1 (5 bases). Germline lookup yields CDR1 MNHNS and CDR2 SASEGT. This CDR3 is 15 amino acids long. V gave up 3 bases and J gave up 5 bases, with 16 bases separating them.

This clone was seen only once. The V and J genes are TRBV30 and TRBJ1-2; D possibly corresponds to TRBD1 (5 bases). The CDR3 is 15 residues long. Trimming shortened V by 2 bases and J by 4 bases, and 17 bases separated the two germline ends. Germline CDR1 and CDR2: GTSNPN and SVGIG (reference sequence). CDR3 in DNA: TGTGCCTGGAGTCCATCGGACACCTCATTCTATGGCTACACCTTC. This encodes CAWSPSDTSFYGYTF.

The V and J genes are TRBV5-1 and TRBJ1-4, with 9 nucleotides matching TRBD1. This CDR3 is built from 16 residues. V dropped 4 bases and J dropped 8; count of bases not matched to a gene: 12. CDR1 is SGHRS, CDR2 YFSETQ, per germline. CDR3 protein: CASSSGQGSFGEKLFF. DNA for the CDR3: TGCGCCAGCAGCAGTGGACAGGGGTCATTCGGGGAAAAACTGTTTTTT. The whole variable domain, filled in from reference TRBV5-1 and TRBJ1-4, reads KAGVTQTPRYLIKTRGQQVTLSCSPISGHRSVSWYQQTPGQGLQFLFEYFSETQRNKGNFPGRFSGRQFSNSRSEMNVSTLELGDSALYLCASSSGQGSFGEKLFFGSGTQLSVL.

The chain has TRBV12-3 or TRBV12-4 and TRBJ2-1; the D is unclear. Trimming removed 7 bases from V and 3 bases from J, with 10 bases in between. This CDR3 spans 13 amino acids. The DNA for the CDR3 is TGTGCCAGCAACGCCGGTTACTACAATGAGCAGTTCTTC. It specifies CASNAGYYNEQFF.

This chain links TRBV3-1 (or the pseudogene TRBV3-2) with TRBJ2-3; the match to TRBD1 covers 7 bases. V gave up 1 base and J gave up 0 bases; unmatched junction bases: 4. CDR1 is LGHDT, CDR2 YNNKEL, per germline (reference sequence). This CDR3 is built from 16 residues. DNA of the CDR3: TGTGCCAGCAGCCAAGGGGTGACAGGGAGCACAGATACGCAGTATTTT. Residues: CASSQGVTGSTDTQYF.

This sequence joins TRBV2 and TRBJ2-1; 9 bases are a match to TRBD2. The CDR3 runs to 15 residues. With 4 bases clipped from V and 4 bases from J, the junction kept 5 bases outside the gene matches. Germline CDR1 and CDR2: SNHLY and FYNNEI. The CDR3 coding sequence is TGTGCCAGCAGTGTGGCTAGCGGGATGTACAATGAGCAGTTCTTC. Amino acids: CASSVASGMYNEQFF.

V gene TRBV10-1 combines with J gene TRBJ2-7; 8 bases are shared with TRBD2. Per the germline V gene, CDR1 is WNHNN and CDR2 is SYGVQD (reference sequence). This CDR3 spans 16 amino acids. The V segment lost 0 bases and the J segment 2 bases; nucleotides outside the gene matches: 6. The chain's CDR3 is CASSESRGGRPYEQYF. CDR3 coding DNA: TGCGCCAGCAGTGAGTCGCGGGGCGGGAGGCCCTACGAGCAGTACTTC.

This rearrangement joins TRBV6-1 to TRBJ2-6, with a weak D call TRBD1 (6 bases). The CDR3 runs 15 residues. CDR1 and CDR2 from the germline V gene are MNHNS and SASEGT. Between the trimmed V and J ends, which lost 4 bases and 1 base, there was a span of 8 bases. CDR3 amino acids: CASSVTGSGANVLTF. Here the CDR3 DNA reads TGTGCCAGCAGTGTCACAGGGTCTGGGGCCAACGTCCTGACTTTC.

The chain employs TRBV15 and TRBJ2-3; 8 positions match TRBD1. This CDR3 region has 14 residues. The V and J ends lost 3 bases and 1 base, in that order; junction bases with no gene match: 0. Germline CDR1 and CDR2: LNHNV and YYDKDF (reference sequence). The CDR3 here is CATSRDRGTDTQYF. As DNA, the CDR3 is TGTGCCACCAGCAGGGACAGGGGCACAGATACGCAGTATTTT.

V is TRBV11-1 and J is TRBJ2-7; 12 nucleotides line up with TRBD2. This CDR3 is built from 15 residues. Germline V gene data show CDR1 as SGHAT and CDR2 as FQDESV (reference sequence). The J segment lost 4 bases and the V segment lost 5 bases, leaving 6 bases of the junction unmatched. In DNA, the CDR3 is TGTGCCAGCAGCCTCGGACTAGCGGGATCTTACGAGCAGTACTTC. Its translation is CASSLGLAGSYEQYF.

This clone was observed once. The chain recombines TRBV27 with TRBJ1-5; maybe TRBD1 (6 bases). The CDR3 spans 20 residues. V lost 8 bases and J lost 0, with 29 bases in between. Per the germline V gene, CDR1 is MNHEY and CDR2 is SMNVEV (reference sequence). Written as DNA, the CDR3 is TGTGCCAGCGGAAAGAGAACGGGCAGGGGCGTTCGTTTTAGCAATCAGCCCCAGCATTTT. Its protein product is CASGKRTGRGVRFSNQPQHF.

V gene TRBV27 combines with J gene TRBJ1-6, with TRBD1 identical over 7 bases. J lost 6 bases, V lost 8 bases, and 7 bases had no gene match. Germline CDR1 MNHEY, CDR2 SMNVEV (reference sequence). This CDR3 has 14 residues. In DNA, the CDR3 is TGTGCCAGCGGACAGGTTGGGGGTAATTCACCCCTCCACTTT. Encoded protein: CASGQVGGNSPLHF.

The genes are TRBV7-2 and TRBJ1-4; unclear D gene. The CDR3 contains 16 residues. Looked up from germline, CDR1 is SGHTA and CDR2 is FQGNSA. The V and J ends lost 0 bases and 6 bases respectively, with 14 bases between them. In DNA, the CDR3 is TGTGCCAGCAGCTTAGCGCGTGGTGTGATGGATGAAAAACTGTTTTTT. Protein: CASSLARGVMDEKLFF.

The chain links TRBV3-1 (or the pseudogene TRBV3-2) to TRBJ2-3; 10 bases are a match to TRBD2. In germline, CDR1 is LGHDT, CDR2 YNNKEL (reference sequence). The V segment lost 3 bases and the J segment 4 bases; nucleotides outside the gene matches: 13. The CDR3 runs to 18 residues. Here the CDR3 DNA reads TGTGCCAGCAGCCACGGGCGGGCTAGCGGGAGATCGTCAGATACGCAGTATTTT. It codes for CASSHGRASGRSSDTQYF.

The chain has TRBV12-5 and TRBJ2-1, with D perhaps TRBD1 (5 bases). CDR1 and CDR2 (germline): LGHNT, FRNRAP. V was pared by 7 bases and J by 2 bases, with 18 bases between. This CDR3 has 16 residues. The CDR3 is CASVGRKDIAYNEQFF. The DNA of the CDR3 is TGTGCTAGTGTGGGGCGAAAGGACATCGCCTACAATGAGCAGTTCTTC.

The CDR3 reads CASSYRGGYQPQHF. CDR3 coding DNA: TGTGCCAGCAGTTACCGGGGGGGGTATCAGCCCCAGCATTTT. This chain joins TRBV28 and TRBJ1-5; D possibly corresponds to TRBD1 (5 bases). V was cut by 4 bases and J by 5 bases, with 12 bases left in between. Germline V gives CDR1 MDHEN, CDR2 SYDVKM. This CDR3 comprises 14 residues.

V and J are TRBV19 and TRBJ1-5, with 8 positions matching TRBD1. CDR1 LNHDA and CDR2 SQIVND come from the germline V gene (reference sequence). V lost 6 bases, J lost 3 bases, and 16 bases stayed unmatched. This CDR3 has 18 residues. The CDR3 bases are TGTGCCAGTAGCAATCGCGACAGGGGTGGTATTTCCAATCAGCCCCAGCATTTT. Residues: CASSNRDRGGISNQPQHF. Combining the CDR3 with reference TRBV19 and TRBJ1-5 gives the whole variable domain DGGITQSPKYLFRKEGQNVTLSCEQNLNHDAMYWYRQDPGQGLRLIYYSQIVNDFQKGDIAEGYSVSREKKESFPLTVTSAQKNPTAFYLCASSNRDRGGISNQPQHFGDGTRLSIL.

This clone appeared a single time. The gene calls are TRBV28 and TRBJ2-1, with TRBD1 matching over 12 bases. After removal of 4 bases from V and 9 bases from J, the junction contained 10 bases not matched to a gene. The germline gives CDR1 MDHEN, CDR2 SYDVKM. CDR3 size: 16 residues. DNA for the CDR3: TGTGCCAGCAGTTCACCGGGACAGGGGGCTAGGGGTGAGCAGTTCTTC. This gives the protein CASSSPGQGARGEQFF.

This clone was found once. The chain uses TRBV19 and TRBJ2-1, with a tentative D call TRBD2 (6 bases). V was clipped by 4 bases and J by 0 bases, with 10 bases between them. The germline gives CDR1 LNHDA, CDR2 SQIVND (reference sequence). CDR3 size: 15 residues. CDR3 DNA sequence: TGTGCCAGTAGTACTAGCGCGAGCTCCTACAATGAGCAGTTCTTC. Its protein is CASSTSASSYNEQFF.